The 18 T cell receptor beta chains listed next were all sequenced from one sample in a study of PD-L1 blockade in urothelial cancer (dated by TCRdb to between 2016 and 2019). The library was built by means of the immunoSEQ multiplex PCR assay. In its TCRdb copy, this immuneACCESS table keeps in-frame sequences only and misses some clones. Where compared with another copy, unresolved V genes explain less than half of these, and the others have no known cause. This sample holds just over 50,000 clones; approximately 80% were observed only once. 3.5% to 4.5% of the sample is taken by the ten largest. The specimen was PBMCs, collected around atezolizumab (anti-PD-L1) treatment. These receptors originate from a man in his 70s with urothelial cancer.

Points on this clone: The germline gene is not matched at one end of the junction; a read error may be the cause. The chain recombines TRBV6-6 with TRBJ2-4; possibly TRBD2 for D (6 bases). Germline V CDR1 and CDR2: MNHNY, SVGAGI (reference sequence). This CDR3 contains 12 residues. The CDR3 sequence: CASSYSPGVVSF. Written as DNA, the CDR3 is TGTGCCAGCAGTTACTCGCCGGGGGTCGTCTCGTTC.

CDR3 in DNA: TGTGCCAGCAGTCCCCACATGACAGGGGGAACTGAAGCTTTCTTT. Amino acids: CASSPHMTGGTEAFF. The rearrangement joins TRBV6-5 to TRBJ1-1, with TRBD1 identical over 9 bases. CDR1 and CDR2 (germline): MNHEY, SVGAGI. V trimming: 5 bases; J trimming: 5 bases; junction bases outside the gene matches: 9. This CDR3 contains 15 residues.

The genes are TRBV6-6 and TRBJ1-2; 7 positions agree with TRBD1. There are 13 residues in the CDR3. J gave up 6 bases and V 6 bases, and 7 bases lay outside the gene matches. From germline, CDR1 is MNHNY and CDR2 SVGAGI (reference sequence). The CDR3 DNA is TGTGCCAGCAGCCCGGGACAGAGGAATGGCTACACCTTC. Translating it yields CASSPGQRNGYTF.

This chain links TRBV9 with TRBJ2-7; D is uncertain. The CDR3 runs 15 residues. Trimming removed 1 base from V and 0 bases from J, with 11 bases in between. The germline V gene encodes CDR1 SGDLS and CDR2 YYNGEE. The CDR3 DNA reads as TGTGCCAGCAGCGTAAACCCCTTGAGCTCCTACGAGCAGTACTTC. Amino acid sequence: CASSVNPLSSYEQYF.

V and J are TRBV7-9 and TRBJ1-1, with D tentatively TRBD1 (6 bases). Trimming cost V 0 bases and J 10 bases, with 9 bases left between them. The CDR3 sequence is 12 residues long. Germline CDR1 reads SEHNR; CDR2 reads FQNEAQ (reference sequence). The CDR3 reads CASSLAGRGAFF. Written as DNA, the CDR3 is TGTGCCAGCAGCTTAGCAGGCAGGGGAGCTTTCTTT.

The chain carries TRBV30 and TRBJ2-7; 9 bases agree with TRBD1. V trimming: 2 bases; J trimming: 5 bases; junction bases outside the gene matches: 7. Germline CDR1 is GTSNPN and CDR2 is SVGIG (reference sequence). CDR3 size: 14 residues. Written as DNA, the CDR3 is TGTGCCTGGAGTCCCGGGACAGGGTTGCACGAGCAGTACTTC. Protein: CAWSPGTGLHEQYF.

The rearrangement links TRBV5-4 to TRBJ2-2; D gene uncertain. The CDR3 length is 16 residues. V lost 1 base to trimming and J lost 0 bases, with 10 bases between them. Per the germline V gene, CDR1 is SGHNT and CDR2 is YYREEE (reference sequence). The CDR3 DNA reads as TGTGCCAGCAGCTTGCGACGACTGGCGAACACCGGGGAGCTGTTTTTT. Translation gives CASSLRRLANTGELFF.

The chain joins TRBV28 to TRBJ1-4, with 9 positions matching TRBD1. V shed 6 bases and J 2 bases; nucleotides not matched to a gene: 4. This CDR3 spans 15 amino acids. CDR1 is MDHEN, CDR2 SYDVKM, per germline. CDR3 in DNA: TGTGCCAGCAGACCCACAGGGGGCACTAATGAAAAACTGTTTTTT. This gives the protein CASRPTGGTNEKLFF. The full variable domain, rest sourced from reference TRBV28 and TRBJ1-4, is DVKVTQSSRYLVKRTGEKVFLECVQDMDHENMFWYRQDPGLGLRLIYFSYDVKMKEKGDIPEGYSVSREKKERFSLILESASTNQTSMYLCASRPTGGTNEKLFFGSGTQLSVL.

The sample holds one count of this clone. The J gene is TRBJ1-2, the V gene TRBV20-1; D is undetermined. The V gene lost 6 bases and the J gene lost 11 bases, with 16 bases spanning the gap. This CDR3 comprises 11 residues. Germline values: CDR1 DFQATT, CDR2 SNEGSKA (reference sequence). CDR3 sequence: CSAYQKGGYTF. CDR3 in DNA: TGCAGTGCGTACCAGAAGGGAGGTTACACCTTC.

This clone was seen a few times. The V call is TRBV6-1, the J call TRBJ1-2, with D perhaps matching TRBD1 (5 bases). Per the germline V gene, CDR1 is MNHNS and CDR2 is SASEGT. Trimming took 6 bases from V and 7 from J, leaving 15 bases between them. The CDR3 loop spans 13 amino acids. The CDR3, as DNA: TGTGCCAGCAGATTGAGGCAGGGCCGTGGCTACACCTTC. Its protein product is CASRLRQGRGYTF.

The chain uses TRBV18 and TRBJ2-1; maybe TRBD1 (5 bases). Germline V lookup: CDR1 KGHSH, CDR2 LQKENI. The CDR3 runs 15 residues. Trimming took 3 bases from V and 1 from J, leaving 10 bases between them. CDR3 sequence (DNA): TGTGCCAGCTCACCCAGGTCAGGGTCCTACAATGAGCAGTTCTTC. Translation: CASSPRSGSYNEQFF.

The chain uses TRBV27 and TRBJ2-6, with 8 bases matching TRBD1. Germline CDR1 MNHEY, CDR2 SMNVEV (reference sequence). Trimming cost V 3 bases and J 0 bases; bases outside gene matches: 4. This CDR3 has 17 residues. The CDR3 nucleotides read TGTGCCAGCAGTTTTGGACAGGGAGACTCTGGGGCCAACGTCCTGACTTTC. This encodes CASSFGQGDSGANVLTF.

In this sample, this clone is medium-sized. The rearrangement joins TRBV27 to TRBJ2-3, with 8 bases lining up with TRBD2. Trimming at V came to 10 bases and at J to 5 bases, leaving 11 bases not matched to a gene. The CDR3 covers 14 residues. Germline-derived CDR1 and CDR2 are MNHEY and SMNVEV (reference sequence). CDR3 in DNA: TGTGCCACCCGGATCGGGGGGGGTGAAGATACGCAGTATTTT. It codes for CATRIGGGEDTQYF.

Concerning this clone: The junction shows a germline mismatch at one end, possibly a read error. This sequence joins TRBV7-2 and TRBJ1-2, with 8 bases matching TRBD1. The CDR3 sequence is 13 residues long. CDR1 is SGHTA, CDR2 FQGNSA, per germline. CDR3 in DNA: TGTGCCAGCAGCCTGACAAGACAGGGGACTACCTTCTTC. It specifies CASSLTRQGTTFF. Supplemented by reference TRBV7-2 and TRBJ1-2, the full variable domain reads GAGVSQSPSNKVTEKGKDVELRCDPISGHTALYWYRQSLGQGLEFLIYFQGNSAPDKSGLPSDRFSAERTGGSVSTLTIQRTQQEDSAVYLCASSLTRQGTTFFGSGTRLTVV.

This rearrangement joins TRBV7-2 to TRBJ1-2; TRBD1 aligns across 9 bases. Germline V gene lookup returns CDR1 SGHTA and CDR2 FQGNSA. CDR3 length: 14 residues. After removal of 5 bases from V and 4 bases from J, the junction contained 5 bases not matched to a gene. This CDR3 is CASSPGQGTYGYTF. The CDR3 region has the DNA TGTGCCAGCAGCCCCGGACAGGGGACCTATGGCTACACCTTC.

The V gene is TRBV7-9, the J gene TRBJ1-2; 10 bases are a match to TRBD1. V shed 4 bases and J 2 bases; nucleotides not matched to a gene: 1. The germline V gene encodes CDR1 SEHNR and CDR2 FQNEAQ (reference sequence). The length of the CDR3 is 14 residues. The CDR3 here is CASSSGQGNYGYTF. CDR3 DNA: TGTGCCAGCAGCTCGGGACAGGGGAACTATGGCTACACCTTC. Full variable domain (rest looked up from reference TRBV7-9 and TRBJ1-2): DTGVSQNPRHKITKRGQNVTFRCDPISEHNRLYWYRQTLGQGPEFLTYFQNEAQLEKSRLLSDRFSAERPKGSFSTLEIQRTEQGDSAMYLCASSSGQGNYGYTFGSGTRLTVV.

The count of this clone is one. The chain links TRBV19 to TRBJ1-2, with 7 bases that match TRBD1. In germline, CDR1 is LNHDA, CDR2 SQIVND (reference sequence). The CDR3 runs 15 residues. The J segment lost 4 bases and the V segment lost 10 bases, leaving 15 bases of the junction unmatched. This CDR3 is CATGHSGTALYGYTF. The CDR3 bases are TGTGCCACCGGTCATTCCGGGACAGCCCTCTATGGCTACACCTTC. The variable domain in full, with the rest retrieved from reference TRBV19 and TRBJ1-2, is DGGITQSPKYLFRKEGQNVTLSCEQNLNHDAMYWYRQDPGQGLRLIYYSQIVNDFQKGDIAEGYSVSREKKESFPLTVTSAQKNPTAFYLCATGHSGTALYGYTFGSGTRLTVV.

The rearrangement links TRBV9 to TRBJ2-5; 7 nucleotides agree with TRBD2. From germline, CDR1 is SGDLS and CDR2 YYNGEE. The CDR3 runs to 16 residues. V lost 0 bases and J lost 5; bases outside the gene matches: 10. DNA for the CDR3: TGTGCCAGCAGCGTAGCTGAGGGAGGGCCATGGGAGACCCAGTACTTC. Protein: CASSVAEGGPWETQYF. Full variable domain (missing parts from reference TRBV9 and TRBJ2-5): DSGVTQTPKHLITATGQRVTLRCSPRSGDLSVYWYQQSLDQGLQFLIQYYNGEERAKGNILERFSAQQFPDLHSELNLSSLELGDSALYFCASSVAEGGPWETQYFGPGTRLLVL.